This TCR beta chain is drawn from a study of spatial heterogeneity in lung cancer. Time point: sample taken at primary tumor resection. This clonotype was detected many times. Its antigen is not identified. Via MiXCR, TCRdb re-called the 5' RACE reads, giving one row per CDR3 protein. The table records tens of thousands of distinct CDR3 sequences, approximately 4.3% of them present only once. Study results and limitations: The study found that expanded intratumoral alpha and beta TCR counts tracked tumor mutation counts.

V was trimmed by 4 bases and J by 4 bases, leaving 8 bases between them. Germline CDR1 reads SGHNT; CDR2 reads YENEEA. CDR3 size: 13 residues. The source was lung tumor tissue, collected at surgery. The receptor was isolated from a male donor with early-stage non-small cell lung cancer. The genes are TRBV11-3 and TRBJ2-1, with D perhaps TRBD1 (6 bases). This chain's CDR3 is CASSSQGYNEQFF. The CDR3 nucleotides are TGTGCCAGCAGCTCACAGGGTTACAATGAGCAGTTCTTC.